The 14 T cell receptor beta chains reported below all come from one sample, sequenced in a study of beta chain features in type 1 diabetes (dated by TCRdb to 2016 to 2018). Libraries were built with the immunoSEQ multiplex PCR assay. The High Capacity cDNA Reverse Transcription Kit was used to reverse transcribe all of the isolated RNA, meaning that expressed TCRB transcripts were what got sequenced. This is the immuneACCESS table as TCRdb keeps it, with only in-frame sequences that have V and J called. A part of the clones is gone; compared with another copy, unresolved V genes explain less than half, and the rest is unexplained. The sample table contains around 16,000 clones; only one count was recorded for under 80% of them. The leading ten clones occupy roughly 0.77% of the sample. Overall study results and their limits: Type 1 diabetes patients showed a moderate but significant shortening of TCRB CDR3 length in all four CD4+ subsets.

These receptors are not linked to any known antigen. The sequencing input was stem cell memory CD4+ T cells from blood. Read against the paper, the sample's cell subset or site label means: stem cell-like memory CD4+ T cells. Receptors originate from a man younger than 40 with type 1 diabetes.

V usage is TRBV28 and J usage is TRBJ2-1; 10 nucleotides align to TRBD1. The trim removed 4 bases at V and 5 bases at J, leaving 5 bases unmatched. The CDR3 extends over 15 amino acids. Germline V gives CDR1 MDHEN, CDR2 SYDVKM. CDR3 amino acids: CASSSGTGVNNEQFF. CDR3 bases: TGTGCCAGCAGTTCTGGGACAGGGGTCAACAATGAGCAGTTCTTC.

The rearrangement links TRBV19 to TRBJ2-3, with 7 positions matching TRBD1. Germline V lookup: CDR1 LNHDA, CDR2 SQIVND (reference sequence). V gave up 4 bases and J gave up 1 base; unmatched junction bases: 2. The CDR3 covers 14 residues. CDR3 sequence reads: CASSRTGRTDTQYF. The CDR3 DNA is TGTGCCAGTAGTAGGACAGGCCGCACAGATACGCAGTATTTT. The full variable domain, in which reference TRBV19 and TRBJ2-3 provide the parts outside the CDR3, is DGGITQSPKYLFRKEGQNVTLSCEQNLNHDAMYWYRQDPGQGLRLIYYSQIVNDFQKGDIAEGYSVSREKKESFPLTVTSAQKNPTAFYLCASSRTGRTDTQYFGPGTRLTVL.

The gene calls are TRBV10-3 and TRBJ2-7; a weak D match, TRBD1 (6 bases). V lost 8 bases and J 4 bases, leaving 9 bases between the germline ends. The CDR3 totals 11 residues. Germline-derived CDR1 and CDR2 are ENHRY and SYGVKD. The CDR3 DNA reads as TGTGCCATCGGCCAGGGGTACGAGCAGTACTTC. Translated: CAIGQGYEQYF.

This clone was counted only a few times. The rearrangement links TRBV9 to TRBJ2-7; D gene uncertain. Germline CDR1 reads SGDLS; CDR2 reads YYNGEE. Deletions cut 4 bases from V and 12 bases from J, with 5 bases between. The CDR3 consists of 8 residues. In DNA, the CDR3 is TGTGCCAGCAGCCCCGGGTACTTC. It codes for CASSPGYF.

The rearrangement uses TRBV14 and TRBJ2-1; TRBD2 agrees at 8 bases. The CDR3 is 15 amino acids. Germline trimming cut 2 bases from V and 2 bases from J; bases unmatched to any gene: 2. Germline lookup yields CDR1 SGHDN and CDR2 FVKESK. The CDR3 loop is CASSQLLAAYNEQFF. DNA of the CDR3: TGTGCCAGCAGCCAACTACTAGCGGCCTACAATGAGCAGTTCTTC.

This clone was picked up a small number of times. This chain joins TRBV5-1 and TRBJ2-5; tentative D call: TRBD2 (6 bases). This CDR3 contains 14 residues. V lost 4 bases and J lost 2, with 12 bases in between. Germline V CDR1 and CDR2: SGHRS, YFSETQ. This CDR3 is CASSGGTPQETQYF. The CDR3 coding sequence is TGCGCCAGCAGCGGCGGGACTCCACAAGAGACCCAGTACTTC.

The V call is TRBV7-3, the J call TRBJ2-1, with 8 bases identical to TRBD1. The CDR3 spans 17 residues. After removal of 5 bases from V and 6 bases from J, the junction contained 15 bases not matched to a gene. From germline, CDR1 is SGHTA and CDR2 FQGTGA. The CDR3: CASSLGAGGGKVNEQFF. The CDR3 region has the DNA TGTGCCAGCAGCCTAGGGGCAGGGGGCGGAAAGGTCAATGAGCAGTTCTTC.

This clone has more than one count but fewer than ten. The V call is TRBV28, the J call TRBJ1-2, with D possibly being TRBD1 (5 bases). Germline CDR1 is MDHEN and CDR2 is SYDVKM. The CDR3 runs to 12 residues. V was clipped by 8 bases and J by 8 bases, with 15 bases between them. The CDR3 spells CASSPTDWGYTF. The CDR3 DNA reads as TGTGCCAGCTCCCCGACAGATTGGGGCTACACCTTC.

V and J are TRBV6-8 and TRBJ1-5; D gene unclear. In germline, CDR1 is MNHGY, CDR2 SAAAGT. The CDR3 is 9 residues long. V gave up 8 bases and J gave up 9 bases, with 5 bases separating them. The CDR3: CASAGPQHF. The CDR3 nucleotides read TGTGCCAGCGCCGGGCCCCAGCATTTT.

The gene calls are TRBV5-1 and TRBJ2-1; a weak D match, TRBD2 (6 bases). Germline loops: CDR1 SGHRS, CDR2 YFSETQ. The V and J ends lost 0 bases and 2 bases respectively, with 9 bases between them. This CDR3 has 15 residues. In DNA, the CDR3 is TGCGCCAGCAGCTTGGGAGCGGGCCCCTACAATGAGCAGTTCTTC. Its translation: CASSLGAGPYNEQFF.

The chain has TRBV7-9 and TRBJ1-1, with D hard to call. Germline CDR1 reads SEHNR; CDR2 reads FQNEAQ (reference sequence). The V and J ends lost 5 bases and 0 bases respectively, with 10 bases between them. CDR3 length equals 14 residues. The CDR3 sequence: CASSLNMMNTEAFF. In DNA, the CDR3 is TGTGCCAGCAGCCTGAACATGATGAACACTGAAGCTTTCTTT.

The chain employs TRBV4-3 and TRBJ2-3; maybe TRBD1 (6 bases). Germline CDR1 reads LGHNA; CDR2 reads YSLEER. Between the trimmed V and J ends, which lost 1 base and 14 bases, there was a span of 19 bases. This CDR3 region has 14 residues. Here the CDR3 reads CASSQGWQGPRLYF. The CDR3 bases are TGCGCCAGCAGCCAAGGCTGGCAGGGGCCCCGTCTGTATTTT.

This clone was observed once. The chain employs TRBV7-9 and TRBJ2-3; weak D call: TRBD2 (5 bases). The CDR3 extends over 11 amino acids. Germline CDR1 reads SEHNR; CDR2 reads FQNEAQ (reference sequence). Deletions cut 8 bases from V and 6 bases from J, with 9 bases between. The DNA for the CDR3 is TGTGCCAGCGGGTCGGGGGATACGCAGTATTTT. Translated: CASGSGDTQYF.

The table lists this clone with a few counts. The DNA for the CDR3 is TGCGCCAGCCGGGACAGGGATACCGGGGAGCTGTTTTTT. Translation gives CASRDRDTGELFF. The rearrangement uses TRBV5-1 and TRBJ2-2; 9 positions match TRBD1. The V gene end was trimmed by 7 bases and the J gene end by 5 bases; junction bases not matched to a gene: 3. Germline CDR1 reads SGHRS; CDR2 reads YFSETQ. CDR3 length: 13 residues.